The T cell receptor beta chain described here comes from a study of blood T cell repertoires in COVID-19. Whole-study context: Sites in the United States, Italy and Spain provided acute and convalescent COVID-19 samples. T cells, B-cell-depleted T cells, or PBMCs supplied cDNA or gDNA.

This CDR3 is 16 amino acids long. Germline lookup yields CDR1 LGHNA and CDR2 YNFKEQ. J was trimmed by 2 bases and V by 2 bases; bases with no gene match: 8. This clone was seen once. Participants, about 18 to 90 years old, spanned around 26 US areas. Participants reported their clinical history, and cohort assignment relied on those reports. Generated by immunoSEQ multiplex PCR, the TCRdb table keeps only in-frame clones and is missing some. The repertoire holds 310,000 or so clones, roughly 86% seen once, with around 10% in the top ten. Specimen: PBMCs or T cells enriched from blood (not recorded which). This TCR was recovered from a woman aged 18-29 years who had recovered from COVID-19. The chain uses TRBV4-2 and TRBJ2-7; 8 bases align to TRBD1. The DNA for the CDR3 is TGTGCCAGCAGCCAACAGACAGGGGAGATTACCTACGAGCAGTACTTC. Translation: CASSQQTGEITYEQYF.